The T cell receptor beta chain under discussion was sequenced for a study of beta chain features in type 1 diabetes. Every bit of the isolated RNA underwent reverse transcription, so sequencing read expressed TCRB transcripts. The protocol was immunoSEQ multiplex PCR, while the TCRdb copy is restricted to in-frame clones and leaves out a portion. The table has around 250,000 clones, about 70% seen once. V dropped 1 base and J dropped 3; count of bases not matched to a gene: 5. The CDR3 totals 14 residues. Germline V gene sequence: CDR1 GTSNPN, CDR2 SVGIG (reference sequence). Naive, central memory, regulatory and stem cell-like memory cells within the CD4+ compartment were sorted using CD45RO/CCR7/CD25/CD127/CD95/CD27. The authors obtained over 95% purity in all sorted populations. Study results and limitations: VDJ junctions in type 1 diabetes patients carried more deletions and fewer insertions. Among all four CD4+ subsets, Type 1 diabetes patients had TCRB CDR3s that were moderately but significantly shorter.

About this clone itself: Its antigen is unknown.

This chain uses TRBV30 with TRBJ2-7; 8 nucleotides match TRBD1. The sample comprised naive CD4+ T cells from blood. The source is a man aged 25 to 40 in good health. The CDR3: CAWSGTGGGYEQYF. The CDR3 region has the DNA TGTGCCTGGAGTGGAACAGGGGGTGGCTACGAGCAGTACTTC.